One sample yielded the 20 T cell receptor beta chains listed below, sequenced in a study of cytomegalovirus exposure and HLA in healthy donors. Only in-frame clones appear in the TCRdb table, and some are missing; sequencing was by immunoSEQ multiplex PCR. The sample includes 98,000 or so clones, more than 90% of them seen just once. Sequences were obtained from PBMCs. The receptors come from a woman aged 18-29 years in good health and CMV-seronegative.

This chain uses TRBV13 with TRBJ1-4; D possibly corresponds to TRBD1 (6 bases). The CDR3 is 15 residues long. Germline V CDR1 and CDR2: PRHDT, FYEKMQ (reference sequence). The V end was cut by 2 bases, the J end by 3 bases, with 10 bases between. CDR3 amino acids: CASSLRTASNEKLFF. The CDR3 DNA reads TGTGCCAGCAGCTTACGGACAGCTTCTAATGAAAAACTGTTTTTT.

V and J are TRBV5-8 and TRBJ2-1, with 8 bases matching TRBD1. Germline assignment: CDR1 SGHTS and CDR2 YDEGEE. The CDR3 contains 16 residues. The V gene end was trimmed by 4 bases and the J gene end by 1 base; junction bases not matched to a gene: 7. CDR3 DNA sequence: TGTGCCAGCAGCCCCAGGACAGGGAGTTCCTACAATGAGCAGTTCTTC. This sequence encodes CASSPRTGSSYNEQFF.

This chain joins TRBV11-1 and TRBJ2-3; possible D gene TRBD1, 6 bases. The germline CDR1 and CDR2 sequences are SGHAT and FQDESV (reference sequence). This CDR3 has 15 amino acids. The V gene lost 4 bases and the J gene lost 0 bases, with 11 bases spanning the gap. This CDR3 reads CASSSRQESTDTQYF. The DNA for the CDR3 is TGTGCCAGCAGCTCAAGACAGGAAAGCACAGATACGCAGTATTTT.

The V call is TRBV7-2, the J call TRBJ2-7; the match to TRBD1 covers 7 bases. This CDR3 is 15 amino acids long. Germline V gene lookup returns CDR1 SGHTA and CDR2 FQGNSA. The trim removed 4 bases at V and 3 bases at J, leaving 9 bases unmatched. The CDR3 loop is CASSSRQGEVYEQYF. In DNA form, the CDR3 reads TGTGCCAGCAGCTCCAGACAGGGCGAAGTCTACGAGCAGTACTTC.

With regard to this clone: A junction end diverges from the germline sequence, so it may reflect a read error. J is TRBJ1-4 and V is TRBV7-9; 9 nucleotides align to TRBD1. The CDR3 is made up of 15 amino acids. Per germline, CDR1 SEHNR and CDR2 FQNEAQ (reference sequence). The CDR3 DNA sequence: TGTGCCATCAGCGGGAACAGGGGGCGGAATGAAAAACTGTTTTTT. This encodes CAISGNRGRNEKLFF. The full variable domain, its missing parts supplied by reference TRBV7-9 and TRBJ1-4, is DTGVSQNPRHKITKRGQNVTFRCDPISEHNRLYWYRQTLGQGPEFLTYFQNEAQLEKSRLLSDRFSAERPKGSFSTLEIQRTEQGDSAMYLCAISGNRGRNEKLFFGSGTQLSVL.

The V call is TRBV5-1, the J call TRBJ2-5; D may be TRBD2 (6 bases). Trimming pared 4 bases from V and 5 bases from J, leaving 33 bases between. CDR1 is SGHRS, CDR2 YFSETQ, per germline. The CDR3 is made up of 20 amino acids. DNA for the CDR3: TGCGCCAGCAGCGACACTCTCGAACGGGGGACCCGGTTCGGGCGGGAGACCCAGTACTTC. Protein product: CASSDTLERGTRFGRETQYF.

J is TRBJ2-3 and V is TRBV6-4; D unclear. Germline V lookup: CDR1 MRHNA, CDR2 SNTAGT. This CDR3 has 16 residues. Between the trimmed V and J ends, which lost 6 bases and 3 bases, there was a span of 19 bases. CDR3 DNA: TGTGCCAGCAGAATTACGGAACAAATACAGACAGATACGCAGTATTTT. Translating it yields CASRITEQIQTDTQYF.

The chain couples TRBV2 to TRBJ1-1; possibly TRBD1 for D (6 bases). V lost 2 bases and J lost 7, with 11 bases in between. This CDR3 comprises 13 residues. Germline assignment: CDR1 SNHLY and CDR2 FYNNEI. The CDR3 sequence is CASSEIEGVEAFF. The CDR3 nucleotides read TGTGCCAGCAGTGAAATAGAGGGGGTTGAAGCTTTCTTT.

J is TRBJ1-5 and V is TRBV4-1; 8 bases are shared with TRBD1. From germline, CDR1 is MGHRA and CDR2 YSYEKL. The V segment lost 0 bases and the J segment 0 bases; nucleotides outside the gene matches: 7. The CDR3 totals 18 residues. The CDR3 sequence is CASSQEARGRVSNQPQHF. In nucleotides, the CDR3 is TGCGCCAGCAGCCAAGAGGCCAGGGGGCGCGTTAGCAATCAGCCCCAGCATTTT.

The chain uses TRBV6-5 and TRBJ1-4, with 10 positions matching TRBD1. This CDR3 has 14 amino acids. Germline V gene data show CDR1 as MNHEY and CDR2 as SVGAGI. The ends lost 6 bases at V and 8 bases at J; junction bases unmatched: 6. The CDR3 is CASSGGTGVEKLFF. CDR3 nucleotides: TGTGCCAGCAGCGGGGGGACAGGGGTAGAAAAACTGTTTTTT.

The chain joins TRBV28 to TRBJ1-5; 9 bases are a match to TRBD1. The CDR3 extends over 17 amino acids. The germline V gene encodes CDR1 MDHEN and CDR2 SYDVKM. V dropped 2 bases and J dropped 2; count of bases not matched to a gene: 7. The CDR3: CASSLTGTGMRNQPQHF. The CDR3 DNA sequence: TGTGCCAGCAGTTTAACTGGGACAGGGATGCGCAATCAGCCCCAGCATTTT.

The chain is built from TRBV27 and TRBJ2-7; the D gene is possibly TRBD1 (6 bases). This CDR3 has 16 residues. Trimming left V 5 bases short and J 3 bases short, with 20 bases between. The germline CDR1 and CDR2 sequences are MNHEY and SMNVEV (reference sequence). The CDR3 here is CASSPRTVRGIYEQYF. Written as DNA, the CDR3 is TGTGCCAGCAGTCCCAGGACAGTCCGTGGAATCTACGAGCAGTACTTC.

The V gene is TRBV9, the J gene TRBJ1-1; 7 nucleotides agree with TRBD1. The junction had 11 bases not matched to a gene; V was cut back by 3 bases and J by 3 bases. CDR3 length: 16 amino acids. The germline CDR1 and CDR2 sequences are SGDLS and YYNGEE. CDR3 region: CASSETGTVGDTEAFF. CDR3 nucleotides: TGTGCCAGCAGCGAGACGGGGACAGTTGGGGACACTGAAGCTTTCTTT.

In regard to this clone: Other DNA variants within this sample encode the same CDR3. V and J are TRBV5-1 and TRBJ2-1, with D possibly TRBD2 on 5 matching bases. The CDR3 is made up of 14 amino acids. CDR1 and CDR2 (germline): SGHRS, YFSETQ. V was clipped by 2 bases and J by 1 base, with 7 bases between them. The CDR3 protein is CASSFSGSYNEQFF. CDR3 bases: TGCGCCAGCAGCTTCAGCGGTTCCTACAATGAGCAGTTCTTC.

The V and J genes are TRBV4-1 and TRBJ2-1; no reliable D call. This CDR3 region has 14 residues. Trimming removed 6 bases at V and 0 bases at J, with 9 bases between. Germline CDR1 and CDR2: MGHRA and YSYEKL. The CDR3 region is CASSSQVSYNEQFF. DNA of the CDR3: TGCGCCAGCAGTTCGCAGGTCTCCTACAATGAGCAGTTCTTC.

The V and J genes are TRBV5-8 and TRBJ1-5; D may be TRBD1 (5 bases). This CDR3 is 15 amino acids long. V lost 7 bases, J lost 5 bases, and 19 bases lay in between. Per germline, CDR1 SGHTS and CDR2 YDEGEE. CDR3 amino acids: CASQSGWGRYQPQHF. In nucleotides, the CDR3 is TGTGCCAGCCAATCCGGGTGGGGCAGATATCAGCCCCAGCATTTT.

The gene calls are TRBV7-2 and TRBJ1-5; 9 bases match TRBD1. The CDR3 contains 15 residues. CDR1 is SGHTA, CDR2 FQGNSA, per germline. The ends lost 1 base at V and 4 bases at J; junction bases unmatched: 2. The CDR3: CASSLVGTGNQPQHF. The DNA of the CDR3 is TGTGCCAGCAGCTTAGTTGGGACAGGGAATCAGCCCCAGCATTTT.

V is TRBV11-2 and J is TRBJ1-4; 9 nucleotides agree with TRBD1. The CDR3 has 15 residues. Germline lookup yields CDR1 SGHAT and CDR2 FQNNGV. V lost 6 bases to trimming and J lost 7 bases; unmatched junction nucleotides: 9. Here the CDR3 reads CASSKTTGGGEKLFF. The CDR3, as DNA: TGTGCCAGCAGTAAAACGACAGGGGGGGGTGAAAAACTGTTTTTT. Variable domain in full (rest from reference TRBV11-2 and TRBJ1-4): EAGVAQSPRYKIIEKRQSVAFWCNPISGHATLYWYQQILGQGPKLLIQFQNNGVVDDSQLPKDRFSAERLKGVDSTLKIQPAKLEDSAVYLCASSKTTGGGEKLFFGSGTQLSVL.

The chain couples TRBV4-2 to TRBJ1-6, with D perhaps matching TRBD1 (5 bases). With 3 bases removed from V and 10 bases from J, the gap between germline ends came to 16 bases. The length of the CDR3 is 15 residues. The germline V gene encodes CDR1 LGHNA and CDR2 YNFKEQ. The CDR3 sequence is CASSQPERDGSPLHF. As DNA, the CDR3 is TGTGCCAGCAGCCAGCCCGAGCGGGACGGATCACCCCTCCACTTT.

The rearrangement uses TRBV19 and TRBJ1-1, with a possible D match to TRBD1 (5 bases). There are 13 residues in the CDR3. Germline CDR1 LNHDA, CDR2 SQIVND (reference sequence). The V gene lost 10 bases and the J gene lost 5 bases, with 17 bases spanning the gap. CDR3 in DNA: TGTGCCACGAACGTGGGGCCCGATACTGAAGCTTTCTTT. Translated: CATNVGPDTEAFF. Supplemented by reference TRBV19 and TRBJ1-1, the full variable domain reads DGGITQSPKYLFRKEGQNVTLSCEQNLNHDAMYWYRQDPGQGLRLIYYSQIVNDFQKGDIAEGYSVSREKKESFPLTVTSAQKNPTAFYLCATNVGPDTEAFFGQGTRLTVV.